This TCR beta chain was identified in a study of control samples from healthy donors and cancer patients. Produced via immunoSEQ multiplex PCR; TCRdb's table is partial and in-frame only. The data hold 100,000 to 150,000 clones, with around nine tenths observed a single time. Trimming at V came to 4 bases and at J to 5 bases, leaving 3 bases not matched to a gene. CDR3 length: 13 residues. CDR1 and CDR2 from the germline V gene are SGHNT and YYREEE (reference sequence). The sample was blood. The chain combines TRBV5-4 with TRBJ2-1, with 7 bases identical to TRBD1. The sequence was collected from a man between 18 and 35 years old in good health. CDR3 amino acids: CASSADRDNEQFF. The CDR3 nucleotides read TGTGCCAGCAGCGCAGACAGGGACAATGAGCAGTTCTTC.